These T cell receptor beta chains were read from a single sample in a study of blood T cell repertoires in COVID-19. Assay used: immunoSEQ multiplex PCR; TCRdb lists only in-frame clones, some missing. The data show around 94,000 clones, with approximately 88% seen just once and around 4.5% held by the top ten. Sequences were obtained from peripheral blood. The receptor source for this set is a human donor in a cohort sampled during active COVID-19. Each CDR3 is given with its conserved first and last residue. The D gene is left open where the match is weak. The size entry is marked missing in some rows and otherwise reads once, few, many or a size class.

clone_size: -
d_call: -
j_call: TRBJ1-5
v_call: TRBV21-1
cdr3_nt: TGTGCCAGCAGCCCCCGGGGAGGGGACAGGGGGCAAGGAAATCAGCCCCAGCATTTT
cdr3_aa: CASSPRGGDRGQGNQPQHF

clone_size: once
d_call: -
j_call: TRBJ2-7
v_call: TRBV11-3
cdr3_nt: TGTGCCAGCAGCTTAGATCTGAGAAGATACGAGCAGTACTTC
cdr3_aa: CASSLDLRRYEQYF

clone_size: -
d_call: TRBD1
j_call: TRBJ1-1
v_call: TRBV6-5
cdr3_nt: TGTGCCAGCACGGGACAGCAGAACACTGAAGCTTTCTTT
cdr3_aa: CASTGQQNTEAFF

clone_size: -
d_call: -
j_call: TRBJ2-5
v_call: TRBV6-5
cdr3_nt: TGTGCCAGCAGAGAGCCTAGGGAGACCCAGTACTTC
cdr3_aa: CASREPRETQYF

clone_size: -
d_call: -
j_call: TRBJ2-3
v_call: TRBV7-9
cdr3_nt: TGTGCCAGCAGCTTAGGGATGGCGGGGATGAAAGATACGCAGTATTTT
cdr3_aa: CASSLGMAGMKDTQYF

clone_size: -
d_call: -
j_call: TRBJ1-2
v_call: TRBV6-4
cdr3_nt: TGTGCCAGGAAGCTAGGTCTCTATGGCTACACCTTC
cdr3_aa: CARKLGLYGYTF

clone_size: -
d_call: -
j_call: TRBJ2-3
v_call: TRBV3-1/TRBV3-2
cdr3_nt: TGTGCCAGCAGCCAAGATCGGGATACGCAGTATTTT
cdr3_aa: CASSQDRDTQYF

clone_size: -
d_call: -
j_call: TRBJ1-6
v_call: TRBV3-1/TRBV3-2
cdr3_nt: TGTGCCAGCAGCCGACTAGACCCCCCTTCACCCCTCCACTTT
cdr3_aa: CASSRLDPPSPLHF

clone_size: -
d_call: TRBD2
j_call: TRBJ2-7
v_call: TRBV5-5
cdr3_nt: TGTGCCAGCAGCTCCGGGGGGAGCTCCTACGAGCAGTACTTC
cdr3_aa: CASSSGGSSYEQYF

clone_size: once
d_call: -
j_call: TRBJ2-1
v_call: TRBV7-8
cdr3_nt: TGTGCCAGCAGCTCACAGGTGAGTTCCTACAATGAGCAGTTCTTC
cdr3_aa: CASSSQVSSYNEQFF

clone_size: -
d_call: TRBD2
j_call: TRBJ2-2
v_call: TRBV5-1
cdr3_nt: TGCGCCAGCAGCTTATTCCGGGGGGGCGCGACCGGGGAGCTGTTTTTT
cdr3_aa: CASSLFRGGATGELFF

clone_size: once
d_call: -
j_call: TRBJ1-2
v_call: TRBV12-3/TRBV12-4
cdr3_nt: TGTGCCAGCAGTTTACCGAGTAGTGGCTACACCTTC
cdr3_aa: CASSLPSSGYTF

clone_size: -
d_call: -
j_call: TRBJ1-3
v_call: TRBV7-9
cdr3_nt: TGTGCCAGCAGCTATGCCCTGCAGGGTATTGGAAACACCATATATTTT
cdr3_aa: CASSYALQGIGNTIYF

clone_size: -
d_call: TRBD1
j_call: TRBJ1-2
v_call: TRBV11-3
cdr3_nt: TGTGCCAGCAGCTTCGACAGGGGGCGGGATGGCTACACCTTC
cdr3_aa: CASSFDRGRDGYTF

clone_size: -
d_call: -
j_call: TRBJ1-4
v_call: TRBV10-3
cdr3_nt: TGTGCCATCAGTGAGTTTAGCGTCTCAACTAATGAAAAACTGTTTTTT
cdr3_aa: CAISEFSVSTNEKLFF